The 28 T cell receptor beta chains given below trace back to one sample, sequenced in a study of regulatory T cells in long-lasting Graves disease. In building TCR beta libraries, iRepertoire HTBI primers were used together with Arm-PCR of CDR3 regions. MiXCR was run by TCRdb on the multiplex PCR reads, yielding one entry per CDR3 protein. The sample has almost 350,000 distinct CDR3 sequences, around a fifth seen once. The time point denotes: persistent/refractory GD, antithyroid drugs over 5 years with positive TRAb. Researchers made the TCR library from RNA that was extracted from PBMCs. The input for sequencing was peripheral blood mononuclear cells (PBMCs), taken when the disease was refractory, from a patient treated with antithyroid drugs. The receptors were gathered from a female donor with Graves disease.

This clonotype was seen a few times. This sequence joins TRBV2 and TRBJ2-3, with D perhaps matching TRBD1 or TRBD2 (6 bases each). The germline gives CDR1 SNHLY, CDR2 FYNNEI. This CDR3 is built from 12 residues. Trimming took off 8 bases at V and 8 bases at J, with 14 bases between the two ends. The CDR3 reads CASVGGHFTQYF. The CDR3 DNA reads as TGTGCCAGCGTGGGGGGACATTTTACGCAGTATTTT. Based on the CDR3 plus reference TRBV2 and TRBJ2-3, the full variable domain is EPEVTQTPSHQVTQMGQEVILRCVPISNHLYFYWYRQILGQKVEFLVSFYNNEISEKSEIFDDQFSVERPDGSNFTLKIRSTKLEDSAMYFCASVGGHFTQYFGPGTRLTVL.

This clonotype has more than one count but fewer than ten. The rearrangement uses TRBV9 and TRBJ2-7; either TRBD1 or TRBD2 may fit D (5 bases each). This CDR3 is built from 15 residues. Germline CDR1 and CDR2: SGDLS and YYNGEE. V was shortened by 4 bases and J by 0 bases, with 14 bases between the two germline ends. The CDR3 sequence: CASSPQPGPSYEQYF. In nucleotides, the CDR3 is TGTGCCAGCAGCCCCCAGCCGGGACCCTCCTACGAGCAGTACTTC.

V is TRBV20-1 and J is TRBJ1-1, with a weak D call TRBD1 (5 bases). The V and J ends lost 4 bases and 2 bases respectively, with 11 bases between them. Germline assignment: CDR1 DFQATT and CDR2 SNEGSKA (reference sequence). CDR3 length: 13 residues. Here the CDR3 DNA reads TGCAGTGCTACCGAGGGGCCTAACACTGAAGCTTTCTTT. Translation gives CSATEGPNTEAFF.

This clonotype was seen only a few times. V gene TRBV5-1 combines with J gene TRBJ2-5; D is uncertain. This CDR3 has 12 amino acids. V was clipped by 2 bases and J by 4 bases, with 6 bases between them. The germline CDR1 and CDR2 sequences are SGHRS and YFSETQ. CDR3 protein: CASSFSRETQYF. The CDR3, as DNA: TGCGCCAGCAGCTTCTCCCGAGAGACCCAGTACTTC.

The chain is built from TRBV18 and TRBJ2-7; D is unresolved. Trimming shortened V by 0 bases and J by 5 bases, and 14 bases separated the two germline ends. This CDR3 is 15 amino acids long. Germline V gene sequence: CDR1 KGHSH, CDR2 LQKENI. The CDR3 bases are TGTGCCAGCTCACCACCAGCCCCCCGGCTCCACGAGCAGTACTTC. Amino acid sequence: CASSPPAPRLHEQYF.

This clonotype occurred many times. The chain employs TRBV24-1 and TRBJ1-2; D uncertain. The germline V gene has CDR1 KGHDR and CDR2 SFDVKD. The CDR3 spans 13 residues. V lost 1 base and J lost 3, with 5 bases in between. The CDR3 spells CATSDFSDYGYTF. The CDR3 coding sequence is TGTGCCACCAGTGATTTTTCGGACTATGGCTACACCTTC.

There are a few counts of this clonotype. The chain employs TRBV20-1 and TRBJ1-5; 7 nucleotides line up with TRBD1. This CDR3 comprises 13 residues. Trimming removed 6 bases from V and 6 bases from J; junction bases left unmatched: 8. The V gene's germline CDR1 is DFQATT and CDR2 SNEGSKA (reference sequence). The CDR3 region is CSAARGGVQPQHF. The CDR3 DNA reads TGCAGTGCGGCAAGAGGGGGCGTTCAGCCCCAGCATTTT.

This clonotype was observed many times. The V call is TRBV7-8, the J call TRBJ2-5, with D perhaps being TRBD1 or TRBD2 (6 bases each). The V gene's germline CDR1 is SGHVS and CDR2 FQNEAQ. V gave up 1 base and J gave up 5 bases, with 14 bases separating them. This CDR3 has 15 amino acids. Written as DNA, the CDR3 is TGTGCCAGCAGCTTAGTTCGGCAGGGGAGGGAGACCCAGTACTTC. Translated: CASSLVRQGRETQYF.

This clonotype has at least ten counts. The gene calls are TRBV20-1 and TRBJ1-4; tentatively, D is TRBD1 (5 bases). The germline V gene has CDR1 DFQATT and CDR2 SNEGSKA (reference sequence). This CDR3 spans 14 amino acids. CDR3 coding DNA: TGCAGCGGTAGGGGCGGAGCAACTAATGAAAAACTGTTTTTT. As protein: CSGRGGATNEKLFF.

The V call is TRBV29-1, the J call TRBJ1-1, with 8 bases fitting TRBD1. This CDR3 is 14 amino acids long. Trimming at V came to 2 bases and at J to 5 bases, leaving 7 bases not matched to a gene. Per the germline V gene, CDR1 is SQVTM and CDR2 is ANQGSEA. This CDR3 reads CSVERDRSRTEAFF. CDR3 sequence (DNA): TGCAGCGTTGAAAGGGACAGGTCACGGACTGAAGCTTTCTTT.

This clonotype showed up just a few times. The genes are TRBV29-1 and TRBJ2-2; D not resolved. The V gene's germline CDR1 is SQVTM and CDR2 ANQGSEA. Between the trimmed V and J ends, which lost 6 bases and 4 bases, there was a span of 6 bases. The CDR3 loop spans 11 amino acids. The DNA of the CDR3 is TGCAGCGTCCCATCCACCGGGGAGCTGTTTTTT. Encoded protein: CSVPSTGELFF.

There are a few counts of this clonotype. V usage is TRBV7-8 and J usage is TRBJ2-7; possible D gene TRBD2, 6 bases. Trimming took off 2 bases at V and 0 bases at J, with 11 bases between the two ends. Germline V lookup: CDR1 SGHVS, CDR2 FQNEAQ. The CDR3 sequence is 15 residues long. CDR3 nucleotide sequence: TGTGCCAGCAGCTTAAGGGTGGGGGGCTCCTACGAGCAGTACTTC. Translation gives CASSLRVGGSYEQYF.

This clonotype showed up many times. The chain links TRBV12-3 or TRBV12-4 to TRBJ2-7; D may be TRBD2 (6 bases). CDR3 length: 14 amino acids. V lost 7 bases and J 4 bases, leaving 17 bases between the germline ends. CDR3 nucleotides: TGTGCCAGCACCACGTCGAGGGGAGGTTACGAGCAGTACTTC. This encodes CASTTSRGGYEQYF.

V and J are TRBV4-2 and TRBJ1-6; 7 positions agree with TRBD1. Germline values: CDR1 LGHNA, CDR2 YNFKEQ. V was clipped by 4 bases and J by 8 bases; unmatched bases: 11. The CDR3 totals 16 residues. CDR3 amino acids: CASSRPQGEAHSPLHF. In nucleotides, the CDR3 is TGTGCCAGCAGCCGGCCCCAGGGGGAGGCGCATTCACCCCTCCACTTT.

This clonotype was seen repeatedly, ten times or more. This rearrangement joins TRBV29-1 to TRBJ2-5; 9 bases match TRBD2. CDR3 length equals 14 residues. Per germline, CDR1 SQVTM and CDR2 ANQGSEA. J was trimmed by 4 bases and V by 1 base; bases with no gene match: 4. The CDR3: CSVEGGRDVETQYF. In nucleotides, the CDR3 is TGCAGCGTTGAAGGCGGGAGGGATGTAGAGACCCAGTACTTC.

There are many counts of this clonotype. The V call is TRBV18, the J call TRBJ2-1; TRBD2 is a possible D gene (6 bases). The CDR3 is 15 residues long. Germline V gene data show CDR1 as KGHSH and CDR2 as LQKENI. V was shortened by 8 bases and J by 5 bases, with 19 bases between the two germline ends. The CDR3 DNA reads TGTGCCAGCCGGGGGATTCTCCCCCACGACAATGAGCAGTTCTTC. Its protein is CASRGILPHDNEQFF.

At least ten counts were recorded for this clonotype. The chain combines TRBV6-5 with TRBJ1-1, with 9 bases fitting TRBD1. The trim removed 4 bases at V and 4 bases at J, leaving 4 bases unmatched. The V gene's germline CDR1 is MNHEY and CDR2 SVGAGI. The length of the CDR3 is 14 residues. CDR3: CASSFGQGSTEAFF. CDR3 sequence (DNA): TGTGCCAGCAGTTTCGGACAGGGGAGCACTGAAGCTTTCTTT.

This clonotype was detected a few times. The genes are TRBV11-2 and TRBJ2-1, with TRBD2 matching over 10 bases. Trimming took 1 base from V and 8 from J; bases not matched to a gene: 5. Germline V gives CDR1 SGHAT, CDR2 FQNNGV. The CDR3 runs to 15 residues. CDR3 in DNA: TGTGCCAGCAGCTTAGCAGCGGGGGGGCCTCATGAGCAGTTCTTC. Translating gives CASSLAAGGPHEQFF.

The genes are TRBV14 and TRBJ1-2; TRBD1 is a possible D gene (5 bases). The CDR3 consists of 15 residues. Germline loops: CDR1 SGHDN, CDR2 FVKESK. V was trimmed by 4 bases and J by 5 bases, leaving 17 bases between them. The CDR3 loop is CASSRGDPGGYGYTF. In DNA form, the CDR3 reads TGTGCCAGCAGCCGGGGAGATCCCGGGGGATATGGCTACACCTTC.

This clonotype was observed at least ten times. Here the CDR3 reads CASSLFGGNTEAFF. The CDR3 region has the DNA TGTGCCAGCAGCCTATTCGGAGGGAACACTGAAGCTTTCTTT. The chain combines TRBV7-2 with TRBJ1-1; D unclear. This CDR3 region has 14 residues. CDR1 is SGHTA and CDR2 is FQGNSA in the germline V gene. The ends were cut back, 5 bases at V and 1 base at J, with 11 bases in the middle.

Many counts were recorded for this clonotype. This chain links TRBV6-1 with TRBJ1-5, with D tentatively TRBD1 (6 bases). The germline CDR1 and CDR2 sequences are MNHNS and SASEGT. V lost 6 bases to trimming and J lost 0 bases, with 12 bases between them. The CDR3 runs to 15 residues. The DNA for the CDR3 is TGTGCCAGCAGACGACAGGAGACTAGCAATCAGCCCCAGCATTTT. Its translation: CASRRQETSNQPQHF.

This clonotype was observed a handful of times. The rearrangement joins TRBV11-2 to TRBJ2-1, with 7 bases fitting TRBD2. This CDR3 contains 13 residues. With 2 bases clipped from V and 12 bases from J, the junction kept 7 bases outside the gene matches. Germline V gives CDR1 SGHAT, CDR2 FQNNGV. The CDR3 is CASSLIWDYLQFF. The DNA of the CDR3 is TGTGCCAGCAGCTTAATTTGGGACTACCTGCAGTTCTTC.

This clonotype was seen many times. CDR3 sequence reads: CAWRLNEKLFF. CDR3 sequence (DNA): TGTGCCTGGAGACTAAATGAAAAACTGTTTTTT. The chain combines TRBV30 with TRBJ1-4; D is undetermined. The CDR3 has 11 residues. V gave up 3 bases and J gave up 5 bases, with 4 bases separating them. Germline V gene sequence: CDR1 GTSNPN, CDR2 SVGIG (reference sequence).

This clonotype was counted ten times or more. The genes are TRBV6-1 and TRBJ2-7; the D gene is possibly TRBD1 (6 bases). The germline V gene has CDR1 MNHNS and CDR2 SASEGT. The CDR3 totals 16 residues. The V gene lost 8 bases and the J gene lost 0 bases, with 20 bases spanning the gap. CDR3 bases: TGTGCCAGCCTTTCAGGGGCCTACTTCCTCTCCTACGAGCAGTACTTC. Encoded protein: CASLSGAYFLSYEQYF.

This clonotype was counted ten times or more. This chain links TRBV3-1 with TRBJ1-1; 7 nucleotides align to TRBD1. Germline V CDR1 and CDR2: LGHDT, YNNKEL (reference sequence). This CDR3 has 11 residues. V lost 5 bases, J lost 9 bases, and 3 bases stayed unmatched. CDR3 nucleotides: TGTGCCAGCAGCACGGGACAGCAAGCTTTCTTT. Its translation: CASSTGQQAFF.

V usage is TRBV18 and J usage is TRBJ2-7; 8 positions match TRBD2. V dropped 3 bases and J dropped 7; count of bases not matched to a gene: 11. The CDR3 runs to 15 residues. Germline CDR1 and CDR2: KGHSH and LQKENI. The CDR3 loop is CASSPPGGLGGEQYF. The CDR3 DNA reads TGTGCCAGCTCACCCCCGGGGGGGCTCGGGGGTGAGCAGTACTTC.

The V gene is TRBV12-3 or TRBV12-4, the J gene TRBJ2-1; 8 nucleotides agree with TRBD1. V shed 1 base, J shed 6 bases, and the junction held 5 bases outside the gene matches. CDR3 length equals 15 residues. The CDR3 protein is CASSLGDRGGNEQFF. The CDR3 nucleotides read TGTGCCAGCAGTTTAGGCGACAGGGGAGGCAATGAGCAGTTCTTC.

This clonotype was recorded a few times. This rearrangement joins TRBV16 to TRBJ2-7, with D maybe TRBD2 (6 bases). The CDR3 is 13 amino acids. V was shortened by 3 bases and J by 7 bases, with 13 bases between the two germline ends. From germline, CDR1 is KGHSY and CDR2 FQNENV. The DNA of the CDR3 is TGTGCCAGCAGCCAGGGGGGACCTCTGGAGCAGTACTTC. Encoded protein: CASSQGGPLEQYF.